Following are 32 T cell receptor beta chains from one sample sequenced in a study of PD-L1 blockade in urothelial cancer. The sample's time point: pretreatment peripheral blood. Generated by immunoSEQ multiplex PCR, the TCRdb table keeps only in-frame clones and is missing some. The sample contains around 68,000 clones, approximately 75% of which appear only once. Specimen: PBMCs, collected around atezolizumab (anti-PD-L1) treatment. The receptors come from a man in his sixties or seventies with urothelial cancer.

The CDR3 DNA follows: TGTGCCAGCAGCTTAACGTTGACAGGACAAGAGACCCAGTACTTC. It specifies CASSLTLTGQETQYF. This chain joins TRBV7-3 and TRBJ2-5, with D tentatively TRBD1 (6 bases). This CDR3 is 15 amino acids long. Germline V gives CDR1 SGHTA, CDR2 FQGTGA. V shed 0 bases and J shed 2 bases, with 10 bases lying between them.

This sequence joins TRBV4-3 and TRBJ2-1, with a weak D call TRBD2 (5 bases). This CDR3 has 16 amino acids. With 4 bases removed from V and 1 base from J, the gap between germline ends came to 14 bases. Germline values: CDR1 LGHNA, CDR2 YSLEER. The CDR3 nucleotides read TGCGCCAGCAGCCGCGAGGCAGCGGCTTCCTACAATGAGCAGTTCTTC. Translating gives CASSREAAASYNEQFF.

V usage is TRBV27 and J usage is TRBJ2-7, with unresolved D. V dropped 6 bases and J dropped 6 bases, with 9 bases sitting between them. CDR3 size: 11 residues. Germline CDR1 MNHEY, CDR2 SMNVEV (reference sequence). The CDR3 nucleotides read TGTGCCAGCAGCTCATCCGGCGAGCAGTACTTC. It encodes CASSSSGEQYF.

DNA for the CDR3: TGTGCCAGCAGCCACAGGGGACTAGCGGGAGGTAGTGGTGGGAATGAGCAGTTCTTC. Protein product: CASSHRGLAGGSGGNEQFF. The chain carries TRBV14 and TRBJ2-1, with 15 bases identical to TRBD2. V lost 3 bases, J lost 7 bases, and 13 bases stayed unmatched. This CDR3 contains 19 residues. From germline, CDR1 is SGHDN and CDR2 FVKESK. Full variable domain (missing parts from reference TRBV14 and TRBJ2-1): EAGVTQFPSHSVIEKGQTVTLRCDPISGHDNLYWYRRVMGKEIKFLLHFVKESKQDESGMPNNRFLAERTGGTYSTLKVQPAELEDSGVYFCASSHRGLAGGSGGNEQFFGPGTRLTVL.

The chain carries TRBV19 and TRBJ2-6, with 9 positions matching TRBD2. CDR1 and CDR2 from the germline V gene are LNHDA and SQIVND (reference sequence). The V gene end was trimmed by 7 bases and the J gene end by 0 bases; junction bases not matched to a gene: 7. The CDR3 has 17 residues. The CDR3 here is CASIRAGGLSGANVLTF. DNA for the CDR3: TGTGCCAGTATCCGAGCGGGAGGACTCTCTGGGGCCAACGTCCTGACTTTC.

The V gene is TRBV28, the J gene TRBJ2-7; 8 bases are a match to TRBD1. The CDR3 runs 15 residues. J was trimmed by 5 bases and V by 6 bases; bases with no gene match: 12. Germline CDR1 MDHEN, CDR2 SYDVKM. The CDR3 sequence: CASRVLRTGLHEQYF. The CDR3, as DNA: TGTGCCAGCAGGGTTCTTAGGACAGGGCTCCACGAGCAGTACTTC.

The rearrangement uses TRBV27 and TRBJ2-7; possible D gene TRBD2, 7 bases. CDR1 and CDR2 from the germline V gene are MNHEY and SMNVEV (reference sequence). CDR3 length: 16 amino acids. The V end lost 2 bases, the J end lost 0 bases, and 14 bases lay between the germline ends. The CDR3 DNA is TGTGCCAGCAGTTTACTCGGGGGCGGGAGCTCCTACGAGCAGTACTTC. This translates into CASSLLGGGSSYEQYF.

This chain joins TRBV2 and TRBJ1-4; TRBD1 might be the D (6 bases). The V end was cut by 7 bases, the J end by 8 bases, with 20 bases between. Germline CDR1 is SNHLY and CDR2 is FYNNEI. The CDR3 length is 15 residues. DNA of the CDR3: TGTGCCAGCATCACCCGCCGGGACATAGGCGAAAAACTGTTTTTT. Its translation: CASITRRDIGEKLFF.

The chain joins TRBV28 to TRBJ1-4; D remains unclear. With 6 bases removed from V and 8 bases from J, the gap between germline ends came to 7 bases. Germline CDR1 is MDHEN and CDR2 is SYDVKM. The CDR3 is 11 residues long. The CDR3 sequence is CASRTSEKLFF. The CDR3, as DNA: TGTGCCAGCAGGACTTCGGAAAAACTGTTTTTT. Supplemented by reference TRBV28 and TRBJ1-4, the full variable domain reads DVKVTQSSRYLVKRTGEKVFLECVQDMDHENMFWYRQDPGLGLRLIYFSYDVKMKEKGDIPEGYSVSREKKERFSLILESASTNQTSMYLCASRTSEKLFFGSGTQLSVL.

This chain links TRBV6-1 with TRBJ1-4, with D unresolved. This CDR3 region has 15 residues. V shed 2 bases and J shed 0 bases, with 7 bases lying between them. Germline V gives CDR1 MNHNS, CDR2 SASEGT. CDR3 DNA: TGTGCCAGCAGTGAACTGTTCTCAACTAATGAAAAACTGTTTTTT. The encoded protein is CASSELFSTNEKLFF.

This rearrangement joins TRBV2 to TRBJ2-5, with 7 bases identical to TRBD1. The CDR3 runs 15 residues. With V trimmed by 8 bases and J by 3 bases, 12 bases remained unmatched. From germline, CDR1 is SNHLY and CDR2 FYNNEI. The DNA of the CDR3 is TGTGCCAGCGTTCCCGGGACAGCAATAAAAGAGACCCAGTACTTC. The encoded protein is CASVPGTAIKETQYF.

CDR3 protein: CASSPPGGRAGELFF. The CDR3 bases are TGTGCCAGCAGCCCCCCAGGGGGCCGGGCCGGGGAGCTGTTTTTT. The chain joins TRBV7-3 to TRBJ2-2, with 8 bases identical to TRBD1. The germline CDR1 and CDR2 sequences are SGHTA and FQGTGA. V shed 5 bases and J 6 bases; nucleotides not matched to a gene: 8. The CDR3 length is 15 residues.

V is TRBV10-1 and J is TRBJ2-2; 12 bases map to TRBD1. With 3 bases clipped from V and 5 bases from J, the junction kept 4 bases outside the gene matches. CDR3 length equals 16 residues. Germline CDR1 reads WNHNN; CDR2 reads SYGVQD (reference sequence). CDR3 residues: CASSDPGQGATGELFF. The DNA for the CDR3 is TGCGCCAGCAGTGACCCGGGACAGGGGGCTACCGGGGAGCTGTTTTTT.

The CDR3 loop is CATSRGGTESSYEQYF. For the CDR3, the DNA is TGTGCCACCAGCAGAGGTGGGACAGAAAGCTCCTACGAGCAGTACTTC. The rearrangement uses TRBV15 and TRBJ2-7; 7 nucleotides align to TRBD1. The germline CDR1 and CDR2 sequences are LNHNV and YYDKDF (reference sequence). CDR3 length: 16 residues. After removal of 1 base from V and 0 bases from J, the junction contained 6 bases not matched to a gene.

V is TRBV19 and J is TRBJ1-2; 9 bases are shared with TRBD1. There are 13 residues in the CDR3. Germline V CDR1 and CDR2: LNHDA, SQIVND (reference sequence). With 5 bases clipped from V and 6 bases from J, the junction kept 4 bases outside the gene matches. CDR3 loop: CASSEQGANGYTF. CDR3 nucleotide sequence: TGTGCCAGTAGTGAACAGGGGGCGAATGGCTACACCTTC. Variable domain in full (rest from reference TRBV19 and TRBJ1-2): DGGITQSPKYLFRKEGQNVTLSCEQNLNHDAMYWYRQDPGQGLRLIYYSQIVNDFQKGDIAEGYSVSREKKESFPLTVTSAQKNPTAFYLCASSEQGANGYTFGSGTRLTVV.

V and J are TRBV6-1 and TRBJ1-2, with D unresolved. The germline V gene has CDR1 MNHNS and CDR2 SASEGT. There are 18 residues in the CDR3. Between the trimmed V and J ends, which lost 0 bases and 0 bases, there was a span of 17 bases. The DNA for the CDR3 is TGTGCCAGCAGTGAAGCGCTAACGGCAGCGAAAACTAACTATGGCTACACCTTC. Translated, it gives CASSEALTAAKTNYGYTF.

The V call is TRBV28, the J call TRBJ1-1, with D possibly being TRBD1 (5 bases). The CDR3 runs to 17 residues. V gave up 2 bases and J gave up 1 base, with 17 bases separating them. Per the germline V gene, CDR1 is MDHEN and CDR2 is SYDVKM. The CDR3 DNA sequence: TGTGCCAGCAGTTTACCCCTCCCCAGGGATTCGAACACTGAAGCTTTCTTT. It is translated as CASSLPLPRDSNTEAFF.

The rearrangement uses TRBV7-3 and TRBJ2-6, with TRBD2 as a possible D gene (5 bases). V was shortened by 5 bases and J by 2 bases, with 16 bases between the two germline ends. This CDR3 has 17 residues. CDR1 and CDR2 (germline): SGHTA, FQGTGA. Written as DNA, the CDR3 is TGTGCCAGCAGCCCAAGGGTCGCCGGGGCTGGGGCCAACGTCCTGACTTTC. Translated, it gives CASSPRVAGAGANVLTF.

This sequence joins TRBV6-6 and TRBJ2-5, with 7 bases identical to TRBD2. The germline gives CDR1 MNHNY, CDR2 SVGAGI (reference sequence). J was trimmed by 5 bases and V by 2 bases; bases with no gene match: 5. This CDR3 is built from 14 residues. The CDR3 nucleotides are TGTGCCAGCAGTTACCGACTAGCCGGGGAGACCCAGTACTTC. Translating gives CASSYRLAGETQYF.

V usage is TRBV5-5 and J usage is TRBJ2-7; 8 bases align to TRBD1. The CDR3 sequence is 14 residues long. V lost 0 bases and J lost 3; bases outside the gene matches: 2. Looked up from germline, CDR1 is SGHKS and CDR2 is YYEKEE (reference sequence). The chain's CDR3 is CASSLAGQDYEQYF. For the CDR3, the DNA is TGTGCCAGCAGCTTGGCGGGACAGGACTACGAGCAGTACTTC.

The rearrangement links TRBV4-2 to TRBJ1-1; D possibly corresponds to TRBD1 (6 bases). The germline V gene encodes CDR1 LGHNA and CDR2 YNFKEQ. V was cut by 4 bases and J by 5 bases, with 17 bases left in between. This CDR3 has 15 amino acids. The CDR3 coding sequence is TGTGCCAGCAGCCTTCAACTATCAGGGGAAACTGAAGCTTTCTTT. Amino acids: CASSLQLSGETEAFF.

V usage is TRBV10-3 and J usage is TRBJ1-2; D is possibly TRBD1 (5 bases). The CDR3 runs to 13 residues. The germline CDR1 and CDR2 sequences are ENHRY and SYGVKD. With 4 bases removed from V and 3 bases from J, the gap between germline ends came to 9 bases. The CDR3 region is CAISGGGDYGYTF. CDR3 in DNA: TGTGCCATCAGTGGGGGGGGAGACTATGGCTACACCTTC.

The chain uses TRBV6-6 and TRBJ1-1; D unresolved. CDR3 length: 15 amino acids. Trimming cost V 6 bases and J 8 bases, with 22 bases left between them. CDR1 is MNHNY, CDR2 SVGAGI, per germline (reference sequence). The CDR3 sequence: CASRPGRTGPSEAFF. Written as DNA, the CDR3 is TGTGCCAGCAGACCCGGACGGACTGGACCTAGCGAAGCTTTCTTT.

The chain recombines TRBV9 with TRBJ2-1, with 8 bases that match TRBD2. V trimming: 8 bases; J trimming: 6 bases; junction bases outside the gene matches: 10. The CDR3 extends over 14 amino acids. Germline CDR1 is SGDLS and CDR2 is YYNGEE. The CDR3 is CASAPGLDSNEQFF. CDR3 coding DNA: TGTGCCAGTGCTCCGGGACTAGACTCCAATGAGCAGTTCTTC.

The chain uses TRBV29-1 and TRBJ2-7; D remains ambiguous. The CDR3 loop spans 11 amino acids. Looked up from germline, CDR1 is SQVTM and CDR2 is ANQGSEA. The V and J ends lost 7 bases and 5 bases respectively, with 12 bases between them. DNA for the CDR3: TGCAGCGCAACCCGCGAAGACGAGCAGTACTTC. This sequence encodes CSATREDEQYF.

This chain uses TRBV14 with TRBJ2-7; 9 positions agree with TRBD1. Trimming cost V 5 bases and J 3 bases; bases outside gene matches: 8. CDR1 is SGHDN, CDR2 FVKESK, per germline. The CDR3 has 15 amino acids. CDR3: CASSKVDRGDYEQYF. The CDR3 DNA reads as TGTGCCAGCAGCAAAGTTGACAGGGGGGACTACGAGCAGTACTTC.

The chain uses TRBV4-1 and TRBJ2-7; TRBD1 aligns across 12 bases. CDR1 is MGHRA and CDR2 is YSYEKL in the germline V gene. V was clipped by 5 bases and J by 3 bases; unmatched bases: 11. This CDR3 has 17 residues. CDR3 nucleotides: TGCGCCAGCAGCGGCTATGGGACAGGGGGCCGTTTCTACGAGCAGTACTTC. The encoded protein is CASSGYGTGGRFYEQYF.

The CDR3 here is CASNPRGDRTYEQYF. The CDR3 DNA sequence: TGTGCCAGCAACCCCCGAGGGGACAGAACCTACGAGCAGTACTTC. The V and J genes are TRBV4-2 and TRBJ2-7; 7 nucleotides line up with TRBD1. CDR3 length equals 15 residues. Germline lookup yields CDR1 LGHNA and CDR2 YNFKEQ. V dropped 7 bases and J dropped 2; count of bases not matched to a gene: 11.

The chain has TRBV5-1 and TRBJ1-2; the match to TRBD1 covers 9 bases. This CDR3 comprises 14 residues. Trimming at V came to 6 bases and at J to 1 base, leaving 4 bases not matched to a gene. Germline V gene sequence: CDR1 SGHRS, CDR2 YFSETQ. The CDR3 nucleotides are TGCGCCAGCAACCGGGACAGGGATAACTATGGCTACACCTTC. Amino acid sequence: CASNRDRDNYGYTF. Using reference TRBV5-1 and TRBJ1-2 for the parts outside the CDR3, the full variable domain is KAGVTQTPRYLIKTRGQQVTLSCSPISGHRSVSWYQQTPGQGLQFLFEYFSETQRNKGNFPGRFSGRQFSNSRSEMNVSTLELGDSALYLCASNRDRDNYGYTFGSGTRLTVV.

The sample holds one count of this clone. V and J are TRBV14 and TRBJ1-1, with D possibly matching TRBD1 (6 bases). The V gene's germline CDR1 is SGHDN and CDR2 FVKESK. This CDR3 has 18 amino acids. V lost 0 bases to trimming and J lost 0 bases, with 17 bases between them. CDR3 bases: TGTGCCAGCAGCCAAGATCCCCGATCCGGGACACTGAACACTGAAGCTTTCTTT. As protein: CASSQDPRSGTLNTEAFF.

As to this clone: At one end, the junction sequence differs from germline, possibly due to a read error. Written as DNA, the CDR3 is TGTGCCAGCAGCTTGGGGGTGGGGGCTACTCAGCTCCAGCATTTT. Its translation is CASSLGVGATQLQHF. The chain has TRBV5-6 and TRBJ1-5, with D possibly being TRBD1 (6 bases). CDR1 SGHDT and CDR2 YYEEEE come from the germline V gene. CDR3 length: 15 amino acids.

This clone has just one count. V and J are TRBV7-2 and TRBJ1-1; D unresolved. This CDR3 has 14 residues. Trimming shortened V by 5 bases and J by 1 base, and 11 bases separated the two germline ends. CDR1 is SGHTA, CDR2 FQGNSA, per germline. The CDR3 coding sequence is TGTGCCAGCAGCCGGCCGGGAGCGAACACTGAAGCTTTCTTT. This gives the protein CASSRPGANTEAFF.